Included here is one T cell receptor (beta chain) sequence, with context. An approximately 2.5 ml blood sample was drawn per donor. This record belongs to a study of monozygotic twins with inflammatory bowel disease. cDNA for each sample came from eight separate reactions. TCRdb processed the 5' RACE reads again and assigns one entry to each CDR3 protein, with no DNA. The specimen's table records some 210,000 distinct CDR3 sequences. Germline CDR1 and CDR2: KGHSH and LQKENI. The CDR3 covers 14 residues. The chain combines TRBV18 with TRBJ1-1; the TCRdb D gene call, TRBD1, has no DNA to confirm it. Source material: blood. This sequence originates from a human donor with ulcerative colitis or Crohn's disease, or a healthy co-twin of an affected twin (not recorded which). Here the CDR3 reads CASSPQDRPTEAFF.